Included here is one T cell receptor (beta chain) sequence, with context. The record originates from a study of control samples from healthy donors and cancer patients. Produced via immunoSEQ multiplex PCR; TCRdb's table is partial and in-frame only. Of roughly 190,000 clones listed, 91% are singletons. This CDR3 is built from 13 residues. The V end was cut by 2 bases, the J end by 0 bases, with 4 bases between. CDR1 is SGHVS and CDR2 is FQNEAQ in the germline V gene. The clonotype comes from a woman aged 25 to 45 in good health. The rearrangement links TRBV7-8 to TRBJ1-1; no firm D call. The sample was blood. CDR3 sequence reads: CASSLPLNTEAFF. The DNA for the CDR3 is TGTGCCAGCAGCTTACCCCTGAACACTGAAGCTTTCTTT.